The next 2 T cell receptor beta chains were all read from a single sample in a study of blood T cell repertoires in COVID-19. Repertoires were generated with immunoSEQ multiplex PCR, while TCRdb's copy carries only in-frame clones and drops some. The data contain some 240,000 clones, around 80% of them singletons. What was sequenced was PBMCs or T cells enriched from blood (not recorded which). All receptors come from a man aged 25 to 40 with acute COVID-19.

This chain joins TRBV5-4 and TRBJ2-1; 14 bases are shared with TRBD2. Germline V gene data show CDR1 as SGHNT and CDR2 as YYREEE (reference sequence). The J segment lost 9 bases and the V segment lost 0 bases, leaving 5 bases of the junction unmatched. The CDR3 runs 16 residues. This CDR3 is CASSLETSGRGIEQFF. The CDR3 coding sequence is TGTGCCAGCAGCTTGGAGACTAGCGGGAGGGGGATTGAGCAGTTCTTC.

The V gene is TRBV5-6, the J gene TRBJ2-7; D might be TRBD1 (6 bases). This CDR3 has 12 amino acids. Germline V gene lookup returns CDR1 SGHDT and CDR2 YYEEEE. V lost 3 bases, J lost 6 bases, and 10 bases lay in between. The CDR3 nucleotides read TGTGCCAGCAGCTCCTCAGGGGTCGAGCAGTACGTC. It codes for CASSSSGVEQYV.